The T cell receptor (beta chain) described here comes from a study of blood T cell repertoires in COVID-19. TCRdb keeps only in-frame clones here, not all; method: immunoSEQ multiplex PCR. The sample consists of over 200,000 clones, 65% to 85% of them appearing once. Germline lookup yields CDR1 SGDLS and CDR2 YYNGEE. Trimming left V 0 bases short and J 5 bases short, with 17 bases between. The CDR3 length is 16 residues. The chain uses TRBV9 and TRBJ1-1; maybe TRBD1 (5 bases). The sample taken for sequencing was peripheral blood. The TCR comes from a woman under 40 with COVID-19, enrolled during active disease. The CDR3 coding sequence is TGTGCCAGCAGCGTAGCTCGGGACTCTACGGAAACTGAAGCTTTCTTT. Translated: CASSVARDSTETEAFF.